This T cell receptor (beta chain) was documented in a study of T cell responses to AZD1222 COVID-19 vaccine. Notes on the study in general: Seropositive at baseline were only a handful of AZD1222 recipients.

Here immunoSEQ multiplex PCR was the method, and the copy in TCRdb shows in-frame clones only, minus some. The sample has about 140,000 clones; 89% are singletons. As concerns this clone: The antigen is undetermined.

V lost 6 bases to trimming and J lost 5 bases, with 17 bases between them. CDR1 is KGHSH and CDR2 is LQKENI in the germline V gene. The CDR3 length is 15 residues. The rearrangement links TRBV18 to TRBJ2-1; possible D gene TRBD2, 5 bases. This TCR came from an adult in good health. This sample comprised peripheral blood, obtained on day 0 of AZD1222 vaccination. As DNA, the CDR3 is TGTGCCAGCTCCTTCTCTGAGGGATCTAACAATGAGCAGTTCTTC. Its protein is CASSFSEGSNNEQFF.